What follows are 14 T cell receptor beta chains derived from one specimen sequenced in a study of T cells in women clearing cervical HPV infection. Produced via immunoSEQ multiplex PCR; TCRdb's table is partial and in-frame only. The sample has 30,000 or so clones. Sequencing was performed on blood buffy coat. These receptors were taken from a woman between 18 and 70 years old with a cervical HPV16 infection that either progressed to CIN3+ or cleared (not recorded which).

Note on this clone: The read stops 3 residues short of the end of the CDR3; the missing end is completed from the germline J gene. The chain links TRBV14 to TRBJ2-7; D unresolved. The V gene lost 0 bases and the J gene lost 0 bases, with 15 bases spanning the gap. The CDR3 loop spans 17 amino acids. Per germline, CDR1 SGHDN and CDR2 FVKESK. CDR3 protein: CASSQDLSPGFSYEQYF. Incomplete CDR3 DNA: TGTGCCAGCAGCCAAGATTTGTCACCAGGTTTCTCCTACGAG.

Details on this clone: The read halts 3 residues ahead of the CDR3 end, with the missing end drawn from the germline J gene. This chain connects TRBV7-9 to TRBJ2-1; no clear D gene. CDR3 length: 14 amino acids. The ends were cut back, 1 base at V and 8 bases at J, with 12 bases in the middle. The germline CDR1 and CDR2 sequences are SEHNR and FQNEAQ (reference sequence). Here the CDR3 reads CASSLEESRHEQFF. CDR3 DNA, as far as it was read: TGTGCCAGCAGCTTAGAAGAGAGCCGCCATGAG.

Points on this clone: From the germline J gene comes the end of the CDR3, since the read stops 3 residues before it. This chain joins TRBV7-6 and TRBJ1-1; weak D call: TRBD1 (5 bases). V was clipped by 2 bases and J by 4 bases, with 11 bases between them. CDR3 length: 14 amino acids. Germline V lookup: CDR1 SGHVS, CDR2 FNYEAQ. CDR3 protein: CASSLRVGGTEAFF. The CDR3 bases that were read are TGTGCCAGCAGCTTAAGAGTCGGGGGCACTGAA.

About this clone: With the read ending 3 residues before the CDR3 end, the germline J gene is used to fill in that end. This chain uses TRBV11-2 with TRBJ2-3, with D possibly TRBD2 on 6 matching bases. Germline V CDR1 and CDR2: SGHAT, FQNNGV. V dropped 4 bases and J dropped 5 bases, with 10 bases sitting between them. This CDR3 has 13 residues. The sequenced CDR3 bases are TGTGCCAGCAGCTCGGACTACCGAGATACG. Translated: CASSSDYRDT. The whole CDR3 region reads CASSSDYRDTQYF.

About this clone: The sequence runs out 3 residues before the end of the CDR3; the remainder is reconstructed from the germline J gene. V gene TRBV12-3 or TRBV12-4 combines with J gene TRBJ2-5; weak D call: TRBD2 (6 bases). The V and J ends lost 3 bases and 3 bases respectively, with 14 bases between them. The CDR3 is made up of 15 amino acids. The covered CDR3 bases are TGTGCCAGCAGTTTCCCTTCGGGGGTAGAAGAGACC. Translation: CASSFPSGVEET. The whole CDR3 region reads CASSFPSGVEETQYF.

A word on this clone: The read halts 3 residues ahead of the CDR3 end, with the missing end drawn from the germline J gene. V gene TRBV5-1 combines with J gene TRBJ2-5, with D maybe TRBD1 (6 bases). The germline gives CDR1 SGHRS, CDR2 YFSETQ. The CDR3 contains 14 residues. CDR3 DNA, as far as it was read: TGCGCCAGCAGCTTGATGGGGGCCAGGGATACC. Translating it yields CASSLMGARDT. The complete CDR3 reads CASSLMGARDTQYF.

As to this clone: The read ends 3 residues early relative to the CDR3; the germline J gene fills the gap. The chain uses TRBV10-3 and TRBJ1-3; no clear D. This CDR3 region has 12 residues. V lost 0 bases and J 7 bases, leaving 4 bases between the germline ends. Germline-derived CDR1 and CDR2 are ENHRY and SYGVKD. The part of the CDR3 DNA that was read is TGTGCCATCAGTGAGTCCCGGAACACC. It codes for CAISESRNT. Given in full, the CDR3 is CAISESRNTIYF.

About this clone itself: The read terminates 3 residues ahead of where the CDR3 ends, so the germline J gene completes it. V usage is TRBV11-2 and J usage is TRBJ2-5; D is perhaps TRBD1 (6 bases). V gave up 4 bases and J gave up 3 bases, with 15 bases separating them. Germline CDR1 and CDR2: SGHAT and FQNNGV. CDR3 length: 15 amino acids. The part of the CDR3 DNA that was read is TGTGCCAGCAGCTCTACTCCGAACAGGGAAGAGACC. Translating gives CASSSTPNREET. The CDR3 reads in full as CASSSTPNREETQYF. The full variable domain, rest sourced from reference TRBV11-2 and TRBJ2-5, is EAGVAQSPRYKIIEKRQSVAFWCNPISGHATLYWYQQILGQGPKLLIQFQNNGVVDDSQLPKDRFSAERLKGVDSTLKIQPAKLEDSAVYLCASSSTPNREETQYFGPGTRLLVL.

On this clone itself: The read stops 3 residues short of the end of the CDR3; the missing end is completed from the germline J gene. The chain couples TRBV19 to TRBJ2-1, with D maybe TRBD1 (5 bases). There are 14 residues in the CDR3. The germline V gene has CDR1 LNHDA and CDR2 SQIVND (reference sequence). Trimming removed 5 bases from V and 4 bases from J, with 12 bases in between. CDR3 DNA, as far as it was read: TGTGCCAGTAGTGTGGGGCTTAAATACAATGAG. It encodes CASSVGLKYNE. The CDR3 as a whole reads CASSVGLKYNEQFF.

For this clone: Sequencing ends 3 residues short of the CDR3 end; the germline J gene provides the rest. The chain combines TRBV5-1 with TRBJ2-7; 7 positions agree with TRBD1. CDR3 length equals 16 residues. Looked up from germline, CDR1 is SGHRS and CDR2 is YFSETQ. The ends lost 1 base at V and 0 bases at J; junction bases unmatched: 7. The CDR3 loop is CASSLLPGQVSYEQYF. The CDR3 DNA, read in part, is TGCGCCAGCAGCTTGCTTCCTGGACAGGTCTCCTACGAG.

Comments on this clone: The read is 3 residues too short to cover the CDR3 end, so that end is filled in from the germline J gene. J is TRBJ2-3 and V is TRBV2, with 8 bases matching TRBD2. J lost 2 bases, V lost 5 bases, and 3 bases had no gene match. CDR3 length: 14 residues. Germline loops: CDR1 SNHLY, CDR2 FYNNEI. The CDR3 bases that were read are TGTGCCAGCAGTCAGACTAGCGCCACAGATACG. This translates into CASSQTSATDT. The whole CDR3 is CASSQTSATDTQYF.

As concerns this clone: The read ends 3 residues early relative to the CDR3; the germline J gene fills the gap. Within the sample, other DNA sequences also encode this same CDR3. This chain links TRBV14 with TRBJ1-3, with TRBD1 matching over 8 bases. The germline gives CDR1 SGHDN, CDR2 FVKESK. The CDR3 covers 15 residues. With 3 bases clipped from V and 3 bases from J, the junction kept 4 bases outside the gene matches. The CDR3 DNA, read in part, is TGTGCCAGCAGCCACCGGACAGGGTATGGAAACACC. Translating it yields CASSHRTGYGNT. The entire CDR3 protein is CASSHRTGYGNTIYF.

On this clone itself: The CDR3 end is not reached by the read, which stops 3 residues before it; the germline J gene fills it in. V and J are TRBV29-1 and TRBJ2-1, with D possibly matching TRBD1 (5 bases). CDR3 size: 14 residues. Per the germline V gene, CDR1 is SQVTM and CDR2 is ANQGSEA. V lost 5 bases and J 4 bases, leaving 15 bases between the germline ends. CDR3 DNA, as far as it was read: TGCAGCGTTCCCACAGGAGCCCTTTACAATGAG. The encoded protein is CSVPTGALYNE. In full, the CDR3 reads CSVPTGALYNEQFF.

As regards this clone: The read ends 3 residues before the CDR3 terminus; that terminus is restored from the germline J gene. Different DNA sequences within this sample yield the same CDR3. The V gene is TRBV2, the J gene TRBJ2-2; D is unresolved. The V end lost 8 bases, the J end lost 5 bases, and 15 bases lay between the germline ends. The CDR3 is 14 amino acids. CDR1 and CDR2 (germline): SNHLY, FYNNEI. Incomplete CDR3 DNA: TGTGCCAGCGCCCTATCCTACGTGACCGGGGAG. It encodes CASALSYVTGE. In full, the CDR3 reads CASALSYVTGELFF.